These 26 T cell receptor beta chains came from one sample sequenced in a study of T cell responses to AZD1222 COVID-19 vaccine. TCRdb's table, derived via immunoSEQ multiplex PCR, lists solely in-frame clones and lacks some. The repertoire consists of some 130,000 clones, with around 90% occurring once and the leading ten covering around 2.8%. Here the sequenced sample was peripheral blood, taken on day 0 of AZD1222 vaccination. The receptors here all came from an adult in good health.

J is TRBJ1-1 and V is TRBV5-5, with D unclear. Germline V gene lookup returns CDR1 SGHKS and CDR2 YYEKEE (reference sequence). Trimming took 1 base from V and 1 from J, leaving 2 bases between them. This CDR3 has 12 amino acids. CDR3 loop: CASSLTNTEAFF. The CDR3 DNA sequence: TGTGCCAGCAGCTTGACGAACACTGAAGCTTTCTTT.

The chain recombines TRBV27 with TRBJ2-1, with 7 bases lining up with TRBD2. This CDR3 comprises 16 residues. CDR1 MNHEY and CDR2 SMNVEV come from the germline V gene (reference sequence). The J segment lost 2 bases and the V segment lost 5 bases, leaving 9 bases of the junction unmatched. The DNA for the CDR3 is TGTGCCAGCAGTATCCTACTAGCGCGGACCTACAATGAGCAGTTCTTC. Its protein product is CASSILLARTYNEQFF.

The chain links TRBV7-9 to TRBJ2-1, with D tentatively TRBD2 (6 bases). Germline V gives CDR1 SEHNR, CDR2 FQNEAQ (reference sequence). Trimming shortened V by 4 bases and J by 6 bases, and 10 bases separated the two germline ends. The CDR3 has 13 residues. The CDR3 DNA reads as TGTGCCAGCAGCTCGCCCGGGGGCAATGAGCAGTTCTTC. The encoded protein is CASSSPGGNEQFF.

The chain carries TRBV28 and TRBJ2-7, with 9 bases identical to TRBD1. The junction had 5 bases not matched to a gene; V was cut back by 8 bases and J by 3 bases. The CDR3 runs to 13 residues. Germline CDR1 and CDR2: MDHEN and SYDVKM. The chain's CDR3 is CASLNRGHYEQYF. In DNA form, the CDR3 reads TGTGCCAGCCTCAACAGGGGGCACTACGAGCAGTACTTC.

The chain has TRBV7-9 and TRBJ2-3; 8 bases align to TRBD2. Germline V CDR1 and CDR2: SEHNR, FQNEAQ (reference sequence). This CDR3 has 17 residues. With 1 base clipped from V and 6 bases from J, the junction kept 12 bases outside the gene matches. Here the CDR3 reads CASSLGVAGGYLDTQYF. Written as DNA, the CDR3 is TGTGCCAGCAGCTTAGGGGTTGCGGGGGGATATCTGGATACGCAGTATTTT.

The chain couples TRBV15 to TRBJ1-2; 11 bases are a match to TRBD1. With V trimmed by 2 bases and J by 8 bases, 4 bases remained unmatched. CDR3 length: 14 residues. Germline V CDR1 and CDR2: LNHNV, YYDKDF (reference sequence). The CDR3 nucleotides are TGTGCCACCAGCAGACGGGACAGGGGGTTCGGCTACACCTTC. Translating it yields CATSRRDRGFGYTF.

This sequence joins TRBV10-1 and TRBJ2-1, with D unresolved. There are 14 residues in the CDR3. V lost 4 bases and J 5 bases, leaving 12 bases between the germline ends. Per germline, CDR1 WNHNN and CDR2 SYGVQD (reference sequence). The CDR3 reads CASSASLINNEQFF. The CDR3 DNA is TGCGCCAGCAGTGCTAGTCTTATCAACAATGAGCAGTTCTTC.

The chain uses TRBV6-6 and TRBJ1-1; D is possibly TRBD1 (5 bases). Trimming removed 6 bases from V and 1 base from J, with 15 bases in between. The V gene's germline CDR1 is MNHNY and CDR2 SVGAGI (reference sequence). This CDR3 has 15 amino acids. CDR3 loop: CASSARGKGNTEAFF. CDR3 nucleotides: TGTGCCAGCAGCGCGCGGGGCAAAGGGAACACTGAAGCTTTCTTT.

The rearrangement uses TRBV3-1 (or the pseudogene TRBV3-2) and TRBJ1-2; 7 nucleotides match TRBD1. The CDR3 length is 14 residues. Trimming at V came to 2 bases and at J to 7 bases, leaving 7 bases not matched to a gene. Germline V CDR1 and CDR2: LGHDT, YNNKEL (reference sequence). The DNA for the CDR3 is TGTGCCAGCAGCCAACAAACAGGGGCTGGTGGCTACACCTTC. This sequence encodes CASSQQTGAGGYTF.

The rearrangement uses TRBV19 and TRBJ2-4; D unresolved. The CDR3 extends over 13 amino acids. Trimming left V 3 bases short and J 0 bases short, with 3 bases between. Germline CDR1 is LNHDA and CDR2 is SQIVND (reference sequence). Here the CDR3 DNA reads TGTGCCAGTAGTATCTTAGCCAAAAACATTCAGTACTTC. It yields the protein CASSILAKNIQYF.

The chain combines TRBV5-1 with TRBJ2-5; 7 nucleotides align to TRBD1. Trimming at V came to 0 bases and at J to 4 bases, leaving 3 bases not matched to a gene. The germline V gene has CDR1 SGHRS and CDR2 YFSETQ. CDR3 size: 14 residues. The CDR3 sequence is CASSLGTGIETQYF. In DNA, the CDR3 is TGCGCCAGCAGCTTGGGGACAGGTATAGAGACCCAGTACTTC.

The CDR3 DNA is TGTGCCAGCAGTTTAGGTCAGGACCTGATCCGGACTGAAGCTTTCTTT. Translating it yields CASSLGQDLIRTEAFF. This chain connects TRBV28 to TRBJ1-1, with D unclear. CDR3 length: 16 amino acids. Germline V lookup: CDR1 MDHEN, CDR2 SYDVKM. V was pared by 2 bases and J by 5 bases, with 18 bases between.

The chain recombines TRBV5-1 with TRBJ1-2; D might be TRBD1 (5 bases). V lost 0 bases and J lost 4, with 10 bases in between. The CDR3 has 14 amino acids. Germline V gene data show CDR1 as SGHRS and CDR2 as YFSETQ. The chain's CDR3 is CASSLGDGTYGYTF. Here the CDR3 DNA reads TGCGCCAGCAGCTTGGGGGACGGTACCTATGGCTACACCTTC.

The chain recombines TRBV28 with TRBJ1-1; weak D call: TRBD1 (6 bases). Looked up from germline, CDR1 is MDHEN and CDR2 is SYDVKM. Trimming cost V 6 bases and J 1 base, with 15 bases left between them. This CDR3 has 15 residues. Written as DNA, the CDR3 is TGTGCCAGCAGACCCGCAGGGGACTCGAACACTGAAGCTTTCTTT. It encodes CASRPAGDSNTEAFF.

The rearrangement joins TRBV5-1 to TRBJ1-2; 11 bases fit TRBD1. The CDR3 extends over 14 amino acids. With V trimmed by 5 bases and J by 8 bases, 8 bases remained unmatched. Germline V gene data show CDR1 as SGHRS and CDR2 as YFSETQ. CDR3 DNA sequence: TGCGCCAGCAGTACAGACGGGACAGGGGGAGGCTACACCTTC. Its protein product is CASSTDGTGGGYTF.

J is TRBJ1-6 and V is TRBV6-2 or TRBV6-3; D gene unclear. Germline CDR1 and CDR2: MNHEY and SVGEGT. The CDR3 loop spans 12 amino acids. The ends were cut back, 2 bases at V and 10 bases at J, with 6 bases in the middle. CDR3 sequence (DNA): TGTGCCAGCAGTTACAGCCAATCACCCCTCCACTTT. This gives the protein CASSYSQSPLHF.

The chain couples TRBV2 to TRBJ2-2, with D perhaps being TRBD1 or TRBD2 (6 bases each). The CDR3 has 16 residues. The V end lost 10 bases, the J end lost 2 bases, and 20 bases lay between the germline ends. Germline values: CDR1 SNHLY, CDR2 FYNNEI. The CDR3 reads CATKGGTSRNTGELFF. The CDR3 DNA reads TGTGCCACAAAGGGGGGCACTAGCAGAAACACCGGGGAGCTGTTTTTT.

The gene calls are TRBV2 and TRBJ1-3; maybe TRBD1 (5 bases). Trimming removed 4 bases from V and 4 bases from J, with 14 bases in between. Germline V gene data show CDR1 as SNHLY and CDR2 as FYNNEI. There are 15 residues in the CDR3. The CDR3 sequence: CASSVTGHPGNTIYF. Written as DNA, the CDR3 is TGTGCCAGCAGTGTAACCGGACATCCAGGAAACACCATATATTTT.

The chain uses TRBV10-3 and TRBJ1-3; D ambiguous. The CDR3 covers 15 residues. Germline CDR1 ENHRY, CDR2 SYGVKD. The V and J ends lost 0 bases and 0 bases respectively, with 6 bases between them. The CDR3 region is CAISESASSGNTIYF. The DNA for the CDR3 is TGTGCCATCAGTGAGTCTGCGAGCTCTGGAAACACCATATATTTT.

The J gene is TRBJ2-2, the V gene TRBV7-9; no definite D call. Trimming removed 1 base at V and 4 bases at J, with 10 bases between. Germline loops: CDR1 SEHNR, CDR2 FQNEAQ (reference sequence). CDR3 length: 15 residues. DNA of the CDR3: TGTGCCAGCAGCTTAGATGCAGGCGGCACCGGGGAGCTGTTTTTT. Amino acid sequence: CASSLDAGGTGELFF.

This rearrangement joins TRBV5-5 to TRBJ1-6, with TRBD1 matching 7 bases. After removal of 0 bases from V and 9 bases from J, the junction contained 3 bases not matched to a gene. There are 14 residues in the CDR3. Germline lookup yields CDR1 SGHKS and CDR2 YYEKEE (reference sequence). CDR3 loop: CASSLGQGTSPLHF. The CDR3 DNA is TGTGCCAGCAGCTTGGGACAGGGAACTTCACCCCTCCACTTT.

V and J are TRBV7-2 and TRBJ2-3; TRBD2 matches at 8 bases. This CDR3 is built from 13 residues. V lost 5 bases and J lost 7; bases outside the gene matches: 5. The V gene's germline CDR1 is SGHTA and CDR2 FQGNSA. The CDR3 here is CASSRTSSNTQYF. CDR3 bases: TGTGCCAGCAGCAGGACTAGCTCAAATACGCAGTATTTT.

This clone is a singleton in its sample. The CDR3 loop is CASSLVGGSNEKLFF. The CDR3 nucleotides are TGTGCCAGCAGCTTAGTTGGGGGGTCTAATGAAAAACTGTTTTTT. The gene calls are TRBV7-2 and TRBJ1-4; a possible D gene is TRBD1 (5 bases). The length of the CDR3 is 15 residues. Looked up from germline, CDR1 is SGHTA and CDR2 is FQGNSA. Trimming removed 1 base from V and 3 bases from J, with 9 bases in between.

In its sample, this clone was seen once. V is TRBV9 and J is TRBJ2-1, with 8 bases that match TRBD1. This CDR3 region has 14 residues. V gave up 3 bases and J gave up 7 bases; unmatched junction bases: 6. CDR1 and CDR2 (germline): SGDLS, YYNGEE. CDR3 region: CASSGRQGRNEQFF. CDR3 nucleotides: TGTGCCAGCAGCGGCCGACAGGGGCGGAATGAGCAGTTCTTC. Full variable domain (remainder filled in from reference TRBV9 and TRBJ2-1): DSGVTQTPKHLITATGQRVTLRCSPRSGDLSVYWYQQSLDQGLQFLIQYYNGEERAKGNILERFSAQQFPDLHSELNLSSLELGDSALYFCASSGRQGRNEQFFGPGTRLTVL.

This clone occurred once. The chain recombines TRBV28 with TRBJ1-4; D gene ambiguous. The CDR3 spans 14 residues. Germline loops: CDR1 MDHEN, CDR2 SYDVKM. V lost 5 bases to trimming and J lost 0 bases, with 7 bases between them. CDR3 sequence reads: CASSTRTTNEKLFF. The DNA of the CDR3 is TGTGCCAGCAGTACCAGAACAACTAATGAAAAACTGTTTTTT.

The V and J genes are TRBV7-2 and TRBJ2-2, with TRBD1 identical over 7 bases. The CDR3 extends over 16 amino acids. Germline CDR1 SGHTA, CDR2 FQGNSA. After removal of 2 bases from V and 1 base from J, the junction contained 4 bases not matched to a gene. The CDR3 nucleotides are TGTGCCAGCAGCTTACAGGGGGTGAGGAACACCGGGGAGCTGTTTTTT. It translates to CASSLQGVRNTGELFF.